The 14 T cell receptor beta chains listed next were all sequenced from one sample in a study of patients and donors after allogeneic stem cell transplantation. TCRdb recomputed calls from the RT-PCR reads with MiXCR, one row per CDR3 protein. The top ten hold about 58% of the sample, which has about 90,000 distinct CDR3 sequences, 45% to 50% seen once. What was sequenced was blood, either unsorted or a sorted T cell fraction (not recorded which). These receptors were obtained from a human donor who was either an allogeneic HSCT recipient or a stem cell or donor lymphocyte infusion donor (not recorded which). It is not recorded whose cells these are; they may come from a transplant donor.

The chain combines TRBV20-1 with TRBJ2-3; the D gene could be TRBD1 or TRBD2 (7 bases each). Trimming took off 6 bases at V and 2 bases at J, with 15 bases between the two ends. The germline gives CDR1 DFQATT, CDR2 SNEGSKA (reference sequence). This CDR3 is built from 14 residues. The CDR3 region has the DNA TGCAGTGCGACAGGGAGGGGGCACACAGATACGCAGTATTTT. As protein: CSATGRGHTDTQYF.

In DNA form, the CDR3 reads TGTGCCAGCAGCCCCGCGGGAGGGTTGAGCACTGAAGCTTTCTTT. Protein product: CASSPAGGLSTEAFF. The chain joins TRBV9 to TRBJ1-1; D remains unclear. The germline V and J ends were trimmed by 4 bases and 4 bases, with 17 bases remaining between them. CDR1 and CDR2 (germline): SGDLS, YYNGEE. The CDR3 is made up of 15 amino acids.

The rearrangement uses TRBV7-9 and TRBJ1-2, with a weak D call TRBD1 (5 bases). V was pared by 5 bases and J by 0 bases, with 19 bases between. This CDR3 is built from 17 residues. CDR1 is SEHNR and CDR2 is FQNEAQ in the germline V gene (reference sequence). DNA for the CDR3: TGTGCCAGCAGCCTACCATCCCAGGGAACCTCTAACTATGGCTACACCTTC. Protein: CASSLPSQGTSNYGYTF.

The genes are TRBV6-5 and TRBJ1-5, with 10 bases fitting TRBD1. CDR1 and CDR2 (germline): MNHEY, SVGAGI. The J segment lost 9 bases and the V segment lost 7 bases, leaving 15 bases of the junction unmatched. The CDR3 has 16 residues. CDR3 amino acids: CASTTRTGGQSGPQHF. DNA for the CDR3: TGTGCCAGCACGACCCGGACAGGGGGGCAATCAGGGCCCCAGCATTTT.

This clonotype was observed a single time. The genes are TRBV12-3 or TRBV12-4 and TRBJ2-5; D not resolved. CDR3 length equals 11 residues. Between the trimmed V and J ends, which lost 5 bases and 5 bases, there was a span of 6 bases. The CDR3 DNA reads as TGTGCCAGCAGTAAGAGGGAGACCCAGTACTTC. This codes for CASSKRETQYF.

This sequence joins TRBV9 and TRBJ1-1; 9 nucleotides agree with TRBD1. Germline values: CDR1 SGDLS, CDR2 YYNGEE. Trimming at V came to 3 bases and at J to 2 bases, leaving 8 bases not matched to a gene. The CDR3 has 16 amino acids. CDR3: CASSAISGQGNTEAFF. CDR3 sequence (DNA): TGTGCCAGCAGCGCGATTTCGGGACAGGGAAACACTGAAGCTTTCTTT.

V usage is TRBV5-1 and J usage is TRBJ2-1; the D gene is possibly TRBD2 (7 bases). Trimming cost V 4 bases and J 8 bases, with 13 bases left between them. Germline CDR1 is SGHRS and CDR2 is YFSETQ. CDR3 size: 13 residues. This CDR3 is CASSPTGGHEQFF. The CDR3 nucleotides are TGCGCCAGCAGCCCCACGGGGGGCCATGAGCAGTTCTTC.

The rearrangement joins TRBV5-1 to TRBJ1-6; 7 positions match TRBD1. This CDR3 contains 17 residues. Looked up from germline, CDR1 is SGHRS and CDR2 is YFSETQ. Trimming removed 0 bases from V and 4 bases from J; junction bases left unmatched: 7. CDR3 coding DNA: TGCGCCAGCAGCTTGGGACAGGGTTTGCCGTATAATTCACCCCTCCACTTT. Amino acids: CASSLGQGLPYNSPLHF.

The gene calls are TRBV20-1 and TRBJ2-1; D call uncertain. Per the germline V gene, CDR1 is DFQATT and CDR2 is SNEGSKA (reference sequence). The CDR3 is made up of 14 amino acids. Trimming shortened V by 5 bases and J by 1 base, and 12 bases separated the two germline ends. This CDR3 reads CSAPPLSSYNEQFF. CDR3 DNA: TGCAGTGCTCCTCCTTTGTCGTCCTACAATGAGCAGTTCTTC.

The chain employs TRBV19 and TRBJ1-5; 8 nucleotides match TRBD1. With 3 bases clipped from V and 6 bases from J, the junction kept 4 bases outside the gene matches. The CDR3 covers 14 residues. Per germline, CDR1 LNHDA and CDR2 SQIVND (reference sequence). In DNA form, the CDR3 reads TGTGCCAGTAGTATGGGGACAGGAAGTCAGCCCCAGCATTTT. This gives the protein CASSMGTGSQPQHF.

The V and J genes are TRBV10-3 and TRBJ2-3; perhaps D is TRBD1 or TRBD2 (6 bases each). This CDR3 region has 15 residues. Trimming left V 3 bases short and J 4 bases short, with 14 bases between. Germline CDR1 is ENHRY and CDR2 is SYGVKD. The CDR3 DNA follows: TGTGCCATCAGTGAATTGGGGGGCCTGGCAGATACGCAGTATTTT. Residues: CAISELGGLADTQYF.

V usage is TRBV19 and J usage is TRBJ1-1; no definite D call. The CDR3 runs 13 residues. Germline CDR1 reads LNHDA; CDR2 reads SQIVND (reference sequence). The V end lost 6 bases, the J end lost 1 base, and 9 bases lay between the germline ends. The CDR3 loop reads CASSSGRNTEAFF. The CDR3 coding sequence is TGTGCCAGTAGCTCCGGGAGGAACACTGAAGCTTTCTTT.

The gene calls are TRBV6-5 and TRBJ1-1, with D unresolved. V was trimmed by 0 bases and J by 5 bases, leaving 13 bases between them. From germline, CDR1 is MNHEY and CDR2 SVGAGI. The CDR3 length is 15 residues. Written as DNA, the CDR3 is TGTGCCAGCAGTTACTCGATGGGTAGGGCGACTGAAGCTTTCTTT. It translates to CASSYSMGRATEAFF.

The CDR3 sequence: CASTPRDSTTYNYGYTF. In DNA, the CDR3 is TGTGCCAGCACACCGCGGGACAGTACGACCTATAACTATGGCTACACCTTC. The chain combines TRBV12-3 or TRBV12-4 with TRBJ1-2; 7 bases match TRBD1. J lost 1 base, V lost 7 bases, and 15 bases had no gene match. The CDR3 has 17 amino acids.